The 9 T cell receptor beta chains reported below all come from one sample, sequenced in a study of CD8 T cells in Susac syndrome (dated 2019 in TCRdb). Libraries were constructed by the immunoSEQ multiplex PCR assay. RNA was extracted using the RNeasy kit, and about 0.45 to 1 microgram was reverse transcribed with random hexamers. Starting from the raw public reads, TCRdb applied fastp trimming at Q25, assembled clones with MiXCR and retained in-frame beta chains. For every CDR3 protein sequence, its rows merge into one entry that carries the most common genes and DNA. The sample includes approximately 180,000 distinct CDR3 sequences, with roughly 94% observed a single time. The ten largest make up about 0.1% of the sample. The sequenced material came from CD4+ T cells from PBMCs. These receptors were collected from a human donor with Susac syndrome.

The chain combines TRBV12-3 or TRBV12-4 with TRBJ2-7; D gene unclear. The V and J ends lost 1 base and 2 bases respectively, with 12 bases between them. The CDR3 totals 15 residues. CDR3: CASSLGQVLTYEQYF. The CDR3 coding sequence is TGTGCCAGCAGTTTAGGGCAGGTCCTTACCTACGAGCAGTACTTC.

The rearrangement links TRBV11-2 to TRBJ1-5, with D tentatively TRBD1 (5 bases). Trimming removed 5 bases at V and 9 bases at J, with 35 bases between. This CDR3 comprises 20 residues. Germline assignment: CDR1 SGHAT and CDR2 FQNNGV. In DNA form, the CDR3 reads TGTGCCAGCAGCCCCTCCTCCGGGGGAACCCATATTCGCCCGGGGTGGCCCCAGCATTTT. Protein product: CASSPSSGGTHIRPGWPQHF.

V usage is TRBV20-1 and J usage is TRBJ2-3; the D call may be TRBD1 or TRBD2 (5 bases each). The CDR3 runs to 16 residues. The germline V gene has CDR1 DFQATT and CDR2 SNEGSKA (reference sequence). V was clipped by 3 bases and J by 7 bases, with 23 bases between them. The CDR3 DNA is TGCAGTGCTAGTCCGCTTCCGACGGGGCCTTCTAATACGCAGTATTTT. The encoded protein is CSASPLPTGPSNTQYF.

The V call is TRBV10-1, the J call TRBJ1-1, with D unresolved. Germline CDR1 WNHNN, CDR2 SYGVQD (reference sequence). The V gene lost 0 bases and the J gene lost 2 bases, with 4 bases spanning the gap. The CDR3 is made up of 13 amino acids. The CDR3 sequence: CASSESINTEAFF. As DNA, the CDR3 is TGCGCCAGCAGTGAGTCGATCAACACTGAAGCTTTCTTT.

This sequence joins TRBV4-3 and TRBJ1-1; D gene uncertain. The ends were cut back, 0 bases at V and 4 bases at J, with 12 bases in the middle. The germline V gene has CDR1 LGHNA and CDR2 YSLEER. The CDR3 sequence is 15 residues long. CDR3 nucleotides: TGCGCCAGCAGCCAAGATTGGTTGGTGCCCACTGAAGCTTTCTTT. This codes for CASSQDWLVPTEAFF.

The V gene is TRBV4-3, the J gene TRBJ2-7; 7 nucleotides align to TRBD1. The CDR3 covers 17 residues. CDR1 is LGHNA and CDR2 is YSLEER in the germline V gene. Trimming removed 1 base from V and 0 bases from J; junction bases left unmatched: 9. CDR3 residues: CASSQAITGALSYEQYF. As DNA, the CDR3 is TGCGCCAGCAGCCAAGCTATTACAGGGGCCCTCTCCTACGAGCAGTACTTC.

The chain links TRBV5-1 to TRBJ2-1; D is possibly TRBD1 (6 bases). The CDR3 contains 13 residues. CDR1 is SGHRS, CDR2 YFSETQ, per germline. V was trimmed by 0 bases and J by 10 bases, leaving 11 bases between them. The DNA of the CDR3 is TGCGCCAGCAGCTTGGAGGGGGTCTGGGAGCAGTTCTTC. Translating gives CASSLEGVWEQFF.

The V gene is TRBV5-1, the J gene TRBJ1-3; the D is unclear. Per the germline V gene, CDR1 is SGHRS and CDR2 is YFSETQ. The CDR3 length is 17 residues. V was pared by 0 bases and J by 7 bases, with 20 bases between. DNA of the CDR3: TGCGCCAGCAGCTTGGGTCCGGGGTTCTCCCCAGAGAACACCATATATTTT. Protein sequence: CASSLGPGFSPENTIYF.

This clonotype showed up just a few times. The rearrangement links TRBV7-2 to TRBJ1-2, with no clear D. This CDR3 contains 13 residues. The germline CDR1 and CDR2 sequences are SGHTA and FQGNSA. Trimming left V 5 bases short and J 3 bases short, with 10 bases between. The CDR3 sequence is CASSPDIYYGYTF. In DNA, the CDR3 is TGTGCCAGCAGCCCCGATATCTACTATGGCTACACCTTC. The whole variable domain, filled in from reference TRBV7-2 and TRBJ1-2, reads GAGVSQSPSNKVTEKGKDVELRCDPISGHTALYWYRQSLGQGLEFLIYFQGNSAPDKSGLPSDRFSAERTGGSVSTLTIQRTQQEDSAVYLCASSPDIYYGYTFGSGTRLTVV.